This T cell receptor (beta chain) is from a study of CD8+CD57+ T cells in acquired aplastic anemia. General study points: Diversity was reduced in patient CD8+CD57+ cells relative to total CD4+ and CD8+ pools. CD8+ Simpson's diversity showed no significant patient-control difference.

Genomic DNA acted as the template from which TCR beta VDJ combination and CDR3 sequence profiling were carried out. Each CDR3 protein gets one entry after TCRdb re-called the reads with MiXCR. The table shows about 18,000 distinct CDR3 sequences, with under 40% occurring only once. The CDR3 has 13 residues. V was pared by 8 bases and J by 4 bases, with 2 bases of the junction left unmatched. In germline, CDR1 is ENHRY, CDR2 SYGVKD. Sequenced patients had shown CD8+CD57+ cell expansion by flow cytometry. None of the patients had been given any therapy when their blood was sampled. This clonotype was counted between two and nine times. Antigen specificity is unknown.

This rearrangement joins TRBV10-3 to TRBJ2-2; 9 nucleotides agree with TRBD1. The clonotype originates from a human donor with aplastic anemia. The specimen sequenced was CD8+CD57+ T cells sorted from PBMCs. Specified subset: bead-enriched CD8+CD57+ effector memory T cells from SAA patients. The CDR3 sequence is CAIGTGSTGELFF. In DNA form, the CDR3 reads TGTGCCATCGGGACAGGGAGCACCGGGGAGCTGTTTTTT.